Below are 13 T cell receptor beta chains sequenced from a single sample in a study of cytomegalovirus exposure and HLA in healthy donors. Both 60 Vbeta primers and 13 Jbeta primers went into the PCR. Assay used: immunoSEQ multiplex PCR; TCRdb lists only in-frame clones, some missing. Altogether 100,000 or so clones are present, around 75% being singletons, with the ten largest covering 2% to 2.5%. Sample: PBMCs. The source of these receptors is a man aged 30 to 39 in good health and CMV-seronegative.

In its sample, this clone was seen once. The chain employs TRBV18 and TRBJ1-2, with D tentatively TRBD1 (5 bases). This CDR3 region has 14 residues. V was cut by 0 bases and J by 6 bases, with 11 bases left in between. From germline, CDR1 is KGHSH and CDR2 LQKENI. This CDR3 reads CASSPPGTGDGYTF. The CDR3 DNA is TGTGCCAGCTCACCACCGGGAACAGGAGATGGCTACACCTTC.

The V call is TRBV5-4, the J call TRBJ1-4; 9 bases are a match to TRBD1. Germline CDR1 reads SGHNT; CDR2 reads YYREEE (reference sequence). The CDR3 contains 14 residues. Trimming took 4 bases from V and 8 from J; bases not matched to a gene: 6. The CDR3 DNA follows: TGTGCCAGCAGCCAGGACAGGGGTAGGGAAAAACTGTTTTTT. This translates into CASSQDRGREKLFF.

V is TRBV27 and J is TRBJ2-3; D not resolved. Germline lookup yields CDR1 MNHEY and CDR2 SMNVEV (reference sequence). This CDR3 has 14 amino acids. V was trimmed by 5 bases and J by 1 base, leaving 10 bases between them. The CDR3 DNA is TGTGCCAGCAGTGATCCCACAGGCACAGATACGCAGTATTTT. Its protein is CASSDPTGTDTQYF.

The chain links TRBV7-6 to TRBJ2-7, with 9 nucleotides matching TRBD1. CDR3 length equals 17 residues. Trimming at V came to 1 base and at J to 2 bases, leaving 9 bases not matched to a gene. From germline, CDR1 is SGHVS and CDR2 FNYEAQ. The CDR3 bases are TGTGCCAGCAGCTTAGAGGGACAGGGTACCCTCCCCTACGAGCAGTACTTC. It codes for CASSLEGQGTLPYEQYF. Filled out from reference TRBV7-6 and TRBJ2-7, the complete variable domain reads GAGVSQSPRYKVTKRGQDVALRCDPISGHVSLYWYRQALGQGPEFLTYFNYEAQQDKSGLPNDRFSAERPEGSISTLTIQRTEQRDSAMYRCASSLEGQGTLPYEQYFGPGTRLTVT.

V is TRBV28 and J is TRBJ2-2, with 8 bases that match TRBD1. The CDR3 has 14 residues. Germline V CDR1 and CDR2: MDHEN, SYDVKM. Germline trimming cut 5 bases from V and 4 bases from J; bases unmatched to any gene: 3. The CDR3 is CASSPGQVTGELFF. In nucleotides, the CDR3 is TGTGCCAGCAGTCCGGGACAGGTCACCGGGGAGCTGTTTTTT.

The CDR3 DNA reads TGTGCCAGCAGCTCAACTAGCGGGGGGCCGGGGGAAGATACGCAGTATTTT. It yields the protein CASSSTSGGPGEDTQYF. J is TRBJ2-3 and V is TRBV7-2; 12 nucleotides line up with TRBD2. The CDR3 spans 17 residues. V was clipped by 4 bases and J by 5 bases; unmatched bases: 10. Germline values: CDR1 SGHTA, CDR2 FQGNSA.

This clone was recorded a few times. The chain couples TRBV19 to TRBJ1-5, with 9 bases fitting TRBD1. With V trimmed by 3 bases and J by 5 bases, 2 bases remained unmatched. CDR3 length equals 14 residues. Germline CDR1 and CDR2: LNHDA and SQIVND (reference sequence). The CDR3 sequence: CASSIRTGDQPQHF. Here the CDR3 DNA reads TGTGCCAGTAGTATCCGGACAGGGGATCAGCCCCAGCATTTT.

The CDR3 region has the DNA TGTGCCAGCAGTTCCCTAGCGGTCCCTTTGAGGGAGCAGTTCTTC. Translated, it gives CASSSLAVPLREQFF. The gene calls are TRBV27 and TRBJ2-1; 7 nucleotides match TRBD2. CDR3 length: 15 amino acids. With 4 bases clipped from V and 10 bases from J, the junction kept 13 bases outside the gene matches. Germline assignment: CDR1 MNHEY and CDR2 SMNVEV (reference sequence).

The V gene is TRBV6-1, the J gene TRBJ1-2; weak D call: TRBD1 (6 bases). The CDR3 totals 13 residues. Germline CDR1 is MNHNS and CDR2 is SASEGT. V was cut by 1 base and J by 8 bases, with 11 bases left in between. In DNA, the CDR3 is TGTGCCAGCAGTGAAGACAGGGTTGGGGGCTACACCTTC. Translated, it gives CASSEDRVGGYTF.

The V gene is TRBV5-8, the J gene TRBJ1-2; perhaps TRBD1 as D (6 bases). Trimming removed 3 bases at V and 2 bases at J, with 17 bases between. Germline V gene lookup returns CDR1 SGHTS and CDR2 YDEGEE. There are 16 residues in the CDR3. Written as DNA, the CDR3 is TGTGCCAGCAGCTCAGGGGTCCAGGGAGCGAACTATGGCTACACCTTC. Its translation is CASSSGVQGANYGYTF.

The V gene is TRBV19, the J gene TRBJ2-3; possibly TRBD1 for D (5 bases). Trimming removed 0 bases from V and 2 bases from J, with 15 bases in between. Per germline, CDR1 LNHDA and CDR2 SQIVND (reference sequence). The CDR3 is 17 amino acids. The CDR3 here is CASSIDHRGRITDTQYF. The CDR3 DNA reads as TGTGCCAGTAGTATAGATCATAGGGGCCGGATCACAGATACGCAGTATTTT.

This clone was seen just once. This rearrangement joins TRBV27 to TRBJ2-1; 12 nucleotides line up with TRBD2. The CDR3 length is 16 residues. V shed 5 bases, J shed 5 bases, and the junction held 7 bases outside the gene matches. The germline V gene has CDR1 MNHEY and CDR2 SMNVEV (reference sequence). The CDR3 sequence: CASSLWTSGNHNEQFF. CDR3 sequence (DNA): TGTGCCAGCAGTCTTTGGACTAGCGGGAACCACAATGAGCAGTTCTTC.

This clone was seen a handful of times. This chain joins TRBV4-1 and TRBJ1-4; TRBD1 might be the D (5 bases). Trimming stripped 4 bases from V and 3 bases from J, with 15 bases between. CDR3 size: 16 residues. Germline V lookup: CDR1 MGHRA, CDR2 YSYEKL. The CDR3 bases are TGCGCCAGCAGCCCCCGACAGCTTTCGGCTAATGAAAAACTGTTTTTT. Its translation: CASSPRQLSANEKLFF.